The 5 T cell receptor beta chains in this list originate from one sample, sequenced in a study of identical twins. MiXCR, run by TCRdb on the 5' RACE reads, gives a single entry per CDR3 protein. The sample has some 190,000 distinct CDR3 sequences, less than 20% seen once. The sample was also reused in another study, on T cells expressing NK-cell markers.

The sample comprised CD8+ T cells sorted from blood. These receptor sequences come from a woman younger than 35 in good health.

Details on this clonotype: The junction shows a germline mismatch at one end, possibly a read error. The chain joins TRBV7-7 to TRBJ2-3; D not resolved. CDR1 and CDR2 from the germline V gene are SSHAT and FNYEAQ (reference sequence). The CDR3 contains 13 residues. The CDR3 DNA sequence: TGTGCTAGCAGCCCGGAAGCAGGAGATACGCAGTATTTT. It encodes CASSPEAGDTQYF.

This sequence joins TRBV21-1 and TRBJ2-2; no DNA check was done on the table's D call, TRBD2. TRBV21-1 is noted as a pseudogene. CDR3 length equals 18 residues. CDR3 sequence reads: CASSKALAGGVNTGELFF. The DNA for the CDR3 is TGTGCCAGCAGCAAAGCTCTAGCGGGGGGCGTGAACACCGGGGAGCTGTTTTTT.

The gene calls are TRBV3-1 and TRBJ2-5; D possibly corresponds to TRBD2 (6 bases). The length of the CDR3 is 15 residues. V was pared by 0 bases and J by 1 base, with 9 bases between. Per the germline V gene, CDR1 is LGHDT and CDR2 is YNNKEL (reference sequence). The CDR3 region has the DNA TGTGCCAGCAGCCAAGATAGGACTATCCAAGAGACCCAGTACTTC. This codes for CASSQDRTIQETQYF.

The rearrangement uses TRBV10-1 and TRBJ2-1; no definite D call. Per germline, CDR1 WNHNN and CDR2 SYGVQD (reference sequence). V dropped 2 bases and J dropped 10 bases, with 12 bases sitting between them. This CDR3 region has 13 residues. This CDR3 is CASSEGILYEQFF. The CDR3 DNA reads TGCGCCAGCAGTGAGGGCATTTTGTACGAGCAGTTCTTC.

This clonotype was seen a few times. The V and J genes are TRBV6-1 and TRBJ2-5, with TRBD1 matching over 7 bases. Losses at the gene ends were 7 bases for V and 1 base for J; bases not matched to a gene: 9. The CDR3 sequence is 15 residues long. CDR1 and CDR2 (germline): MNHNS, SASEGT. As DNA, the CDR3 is TGTGCCAGCAAAATAACAACAGGGGTCCAAGAGACCCAGTACTTC. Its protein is CASKITTGVQETQYF.